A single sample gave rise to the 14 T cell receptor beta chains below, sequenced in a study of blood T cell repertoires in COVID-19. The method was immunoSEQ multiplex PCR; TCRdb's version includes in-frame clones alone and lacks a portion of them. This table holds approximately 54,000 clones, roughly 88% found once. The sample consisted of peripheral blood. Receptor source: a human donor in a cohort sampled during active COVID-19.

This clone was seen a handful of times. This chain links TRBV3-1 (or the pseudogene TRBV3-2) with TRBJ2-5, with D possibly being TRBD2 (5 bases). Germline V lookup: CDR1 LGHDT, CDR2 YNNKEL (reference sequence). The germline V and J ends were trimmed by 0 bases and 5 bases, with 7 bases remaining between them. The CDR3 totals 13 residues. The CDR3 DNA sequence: TGTGCCAGCAGCCAAGATAGGAGGGAGACCCAGTACTTC. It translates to CASSQDRRETQYF.

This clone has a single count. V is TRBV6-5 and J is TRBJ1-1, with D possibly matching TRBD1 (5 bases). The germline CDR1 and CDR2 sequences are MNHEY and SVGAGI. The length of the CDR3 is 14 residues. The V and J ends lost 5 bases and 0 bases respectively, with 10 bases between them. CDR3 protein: CASSTGTLNTEAFF. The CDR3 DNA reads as TGTGCCAGCAGTACTGGGACTTTGAACACTGAAGCTTTCTTT.

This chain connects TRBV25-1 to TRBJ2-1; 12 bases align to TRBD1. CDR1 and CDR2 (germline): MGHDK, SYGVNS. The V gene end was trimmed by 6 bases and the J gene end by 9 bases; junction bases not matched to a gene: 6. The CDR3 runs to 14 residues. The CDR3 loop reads CASRGGQGAIEQFF. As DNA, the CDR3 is TGTGCCAGCAGAGGGGGACAGGGGGCGATTGAGCAGTTCTTC.

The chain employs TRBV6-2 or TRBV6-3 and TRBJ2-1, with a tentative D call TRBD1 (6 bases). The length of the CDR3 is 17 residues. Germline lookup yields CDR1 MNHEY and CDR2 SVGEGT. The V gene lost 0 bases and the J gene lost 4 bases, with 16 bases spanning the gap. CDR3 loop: CASSYSPVGGIYNEQFF. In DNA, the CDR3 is TGTGCCAGCAGTTACTCGCCAGTAGGGGGAATTTACAATGAGCAGTTCTTC.

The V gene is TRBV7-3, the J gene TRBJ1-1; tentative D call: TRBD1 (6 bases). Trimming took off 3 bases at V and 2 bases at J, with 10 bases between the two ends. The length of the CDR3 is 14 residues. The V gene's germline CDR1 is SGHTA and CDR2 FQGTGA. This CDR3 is CASSFKGHNTEAFF. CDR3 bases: TGTGCCAGCAGCTTCAAGGGACACAACACTGAAGCTTTCTTT. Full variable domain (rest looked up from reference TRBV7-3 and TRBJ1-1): GAGVSQTPSNKVTEKGKYVELRCDPISGHTALYWYRQSLGQGPEFLIYFQGTGAADDSGLPNDRFFAVRPEGSVSTLKIQRTERGDSAVYLCASSFKGHNTEAFFGQGTRLTVV.

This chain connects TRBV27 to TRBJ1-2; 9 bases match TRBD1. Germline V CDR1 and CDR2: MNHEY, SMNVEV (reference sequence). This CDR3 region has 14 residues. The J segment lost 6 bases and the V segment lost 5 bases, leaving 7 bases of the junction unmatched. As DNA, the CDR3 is TGTGCCAGCAGTCCCGGGACAGGGAAGAATGGCTACACCTTC. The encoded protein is CASSPGTGKNGYTF.

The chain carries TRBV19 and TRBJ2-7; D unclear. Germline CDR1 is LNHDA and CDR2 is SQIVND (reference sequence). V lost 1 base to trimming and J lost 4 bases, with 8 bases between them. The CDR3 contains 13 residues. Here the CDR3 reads CASSIGLEYEQYF. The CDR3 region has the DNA TGTGCCAGTAGTATAGGGCTAGAATACGAGCAGTACTTC.

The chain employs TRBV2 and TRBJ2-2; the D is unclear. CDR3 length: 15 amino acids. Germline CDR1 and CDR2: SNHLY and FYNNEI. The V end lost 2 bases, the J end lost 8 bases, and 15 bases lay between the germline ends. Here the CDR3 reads CASSEFPPQAGELFF. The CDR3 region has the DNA TGTGCCAGCAGTGAATTCCCACCTCAGGCTGGGGAGCTGTTTTTT.

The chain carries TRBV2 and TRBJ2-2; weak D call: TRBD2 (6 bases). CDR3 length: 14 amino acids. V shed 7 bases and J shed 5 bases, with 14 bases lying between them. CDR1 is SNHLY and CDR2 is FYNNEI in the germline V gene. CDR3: CASKRDGRTGELFF. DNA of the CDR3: TGTGCCAGCAAACGGGACGGGAGAACCGGGGAGCTGTTTTTT.

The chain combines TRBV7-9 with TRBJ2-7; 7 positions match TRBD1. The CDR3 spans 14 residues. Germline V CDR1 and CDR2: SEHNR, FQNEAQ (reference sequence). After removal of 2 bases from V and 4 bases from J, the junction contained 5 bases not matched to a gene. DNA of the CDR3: TGTGCCAGCAGCTTACCGGGACAGCGATACGAGCAGTACTTC. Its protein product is CASSLPGQRYEQYF.

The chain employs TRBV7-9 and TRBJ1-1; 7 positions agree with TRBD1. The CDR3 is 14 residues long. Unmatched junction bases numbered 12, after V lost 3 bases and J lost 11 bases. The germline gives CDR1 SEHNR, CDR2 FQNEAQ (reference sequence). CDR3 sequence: CASSLAGQVRTAFF. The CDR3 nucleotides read TGTGCCAGCAGCTTGGCCGGACAGGTCCGAACGGCTTTCTTT.

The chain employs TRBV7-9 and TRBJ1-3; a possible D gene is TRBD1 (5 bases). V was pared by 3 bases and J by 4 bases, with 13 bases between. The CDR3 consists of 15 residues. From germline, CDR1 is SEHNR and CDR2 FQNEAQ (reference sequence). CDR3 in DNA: TGTGCCAGCAGCTTTGTAGGGGCGTCCGGAAACACCATATATTTT. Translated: CASSFVGASGNTIYF.

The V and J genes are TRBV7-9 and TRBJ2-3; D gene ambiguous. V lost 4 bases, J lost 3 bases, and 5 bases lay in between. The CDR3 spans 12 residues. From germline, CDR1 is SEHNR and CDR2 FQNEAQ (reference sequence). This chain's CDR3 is CASSSTTDTQYF. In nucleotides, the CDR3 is TGTGCCAGCAGCTCAACAACAGATACGCAGTATTTT.

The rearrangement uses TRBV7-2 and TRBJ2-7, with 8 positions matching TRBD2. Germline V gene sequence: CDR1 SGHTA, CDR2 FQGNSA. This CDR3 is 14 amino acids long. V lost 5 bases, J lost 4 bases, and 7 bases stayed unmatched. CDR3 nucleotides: TGTGCCAGCAGCGCCTACGGGGGGGCTTACGAGCAGTACTTC. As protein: CASSAYGGAYEQYF.